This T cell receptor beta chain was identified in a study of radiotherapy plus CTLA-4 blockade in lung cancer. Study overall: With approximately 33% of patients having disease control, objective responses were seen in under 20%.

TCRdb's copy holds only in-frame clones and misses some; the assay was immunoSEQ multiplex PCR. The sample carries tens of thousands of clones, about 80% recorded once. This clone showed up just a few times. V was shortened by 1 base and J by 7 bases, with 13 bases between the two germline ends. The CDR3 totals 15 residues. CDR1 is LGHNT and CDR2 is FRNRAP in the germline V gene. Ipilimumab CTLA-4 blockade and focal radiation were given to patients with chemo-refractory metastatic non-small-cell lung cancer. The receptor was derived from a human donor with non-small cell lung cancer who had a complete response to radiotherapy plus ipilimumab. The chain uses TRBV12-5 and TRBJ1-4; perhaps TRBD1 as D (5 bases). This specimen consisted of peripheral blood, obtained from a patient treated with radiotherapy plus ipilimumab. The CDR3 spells CASGLGRGPGEKLFF. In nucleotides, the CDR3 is TGTGCTAGTGGTTTGGGGAGGGGCCCTGGTGAAAAACTGTTTTTT. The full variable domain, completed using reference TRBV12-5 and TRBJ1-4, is DARVTQTPRHKVTEMGQEVTMRCQPILGHNTVFWYRQTMMQGLELLAYFRNRAPLDDSGMPKDRFSAEMPDATLATLKIQPSEPRDSAVYFCASGLGRGPGEKLFFGSGTQLSVL.